Listed below are T cell receptor beta chains from one sample, sequenced in a study of cytomegalovirus exposure and HLA in healthy donors. Method: immunoSEQ multiplex PCR; TCRdb's copy keeps in-frame clones and lacks some. The repertoire holds about 100,000 clones, about 80% seen once, with roughly 5% in the top ten. Sequenced: PBMCs. These receptors were taken from a man in his 60s in good health and CMV-seropositive. The CDR3 runs from the conserved cysteine through the conserved F or W. D genes are given only for firm matches. The size entry is marked missing in some rows and otherwise reads once, few, many or a size class.

v_gene	j_gene	d_gene	abundance	CDR3aa	CDR3nt
TRBV6-6	TRBJ2-3	NA	once	CASSYDLGGAQYF	TGTGCCAGCAGTTATGACCTGGGGGGAGCGCAGTATTTT
TRBV7-2	TRBJ2-1	TRBD1	NA	CASSRDRRGNEQFF	TGTGCCAGCAGCCGGGACCGCAGGGGGAATGAGCAGTTCTTC
TRBV4-1	TRBJ1-4	NA	few	CASSRSRGDEKLFF	TGCGCCAGCAGCCGTTCCCGGGGAGATGAAAAACTGTTTTTT
TRBV19	TRBJ2-7	NA	NA	CASRSVGLGEQYF	TGTGCCAGTAGGTCAGTGGGCCTGGGCGAGCAGTACTTC
TRBV2	TRBJ1-4	TRBD1	NA	CASTWTGNEKLFF	TGTGCCAGCACCTGGACAGGAAATGAAAAACTGTTTTTT
TRBV19	TRBJ1-4	NA	NA	CASRDIPAINEKLFF	TGTGCCAGTCGGGACATACCAGCCATTAATGAAAAACTGTTTTTT
TRBV10-1	TRBJ2-7	NA	few	CASSRTSYEQYF	TGCGCCAGCAGCCGGACATCCTACGAGCAGTACTTC
TRBV29-1	TRBJ2-7	TRBD1	NA	CSVGTGGVYEQYF	TGCAGCGTCGGGACAGGTGGGGTCTACGAGCAGTACTTC
TRBV5-1	TRBJ1-1	TRBD1	few	CASSLIHGQGLNTEAFF	TGCGCCAGCAGCCTAATCCATGGACAGGGGCTGAACACTGAAGCTTTCTTT
TRBV7-9	TRBJ2-3	TRBD1	NA	CASSIIQGASTDTQYF	TGTGCCAGCAGCATCATACAGGGGGCAAGCACAGATACGCAGTATTTT
TRBV7-8	TRBJ2-3	TRBD2	NA	CASSSGLAGGPSTDTQYF	TGTGCCAGCAGCTCGGGACTAGCGGGGGGCCCTAGCACAGATACGCAGTATTTT
TRBV19	TRBJ2-5	NA	NA	CASSRDSSGVGEQYF	TGTGCCAGTAGTAGGGACTCCTCAGGCGTGGGGGAGCAGTACTTC
TRBV11-2	TRBJ2-1	NA	NA	CASSLPSLNEQFF	TGTGCCAGCAGCTTACCTAGCCTCAATGAGCAGTTCTTC
TRBV19	TRBJ2-3	TRBD1	NA	CASRRTGGPDTQYF	TGTGCCAGTAGGAGGACAGGGGGCCCAGATACGCAGTATTTT
TRBV6-4	TRBJ2-3	TRBD2	NA	CASSEGRGGSDTQYF	TGTGCCAGCAGTGAAGGTCGGGGGGGATCAGATACGCAGTATTTT
TRBV7-9	TRBJ1-4	NA	NA	CASSPHRDKSEKLFF	TGTGCCAGCAGCCCTCACAGGGACAAAAGTGAAAAACTGTTTTTT
TRBV6-4	TRBJ1-1	TRBD1	NA	CASSATGGRSEAFF	TGTGCCAGCAGCGCCACAGGGGGTCGCTCTGAAGCTTTCTTT
TRBV10-3	TRBJ2-3	TRBD2	NA	CAITGLATDTQYF	TGTGCCATCACAGGACTAGCAACAGATACGCAGTATTTT
TRBV5-6	TRBJ2-3	NA	once	CASSLTGVADTQYF	TGTGCCAGCAGCTTGACAGGTGTAGCAGATACGCAGTATTTT
TRBV7-2	TRBJ2-7	TRBD1	NA	CASSTSGSRGTVSYEQYF	TGTGCCAGCAGCACGTCAGGAAGTAGGGGGACAGTATCCTACGAGCAGTACTTC
TRBV4-2	TRBJ1-4	TRBD1	few	CASSQDGQDTEKLFF	TGTGCCAGCAGCCAAGATGGACAGGACACGGAAAAACTGTTTTTT
TRBV6-6	TRBJ1-5	NA	NA	CASSGGVLNQPQHF	TGTGCCAGCAGTGGGGGGGTTTTGAATCAGCCCCAGCATTTT
TRBV21-1	TRBJ2-1	NA	NA	CASSKAGGRLNEQFF	TGTGCCAGCAGCAAGGCGGGGGGGAGGCTGAATGAGCAGTTCTTC
TRBV4-3	TRBJ1-6	NA	few	CASSQDPAGYNSPLHF	TGCGCCAGCAGCCAAGATCCGGCAGGGTATAATTCACCCCTCCACTTT
TRBV6-6	TRBJ2-7	TRBD1	once	CASSSRDRGSYEQYF	TGTGCCAGCAGTTCCCGGGACAGGGGATCCTACGAGCAGTACTTC
TRBV6-6	TRBJ1-2	NA	few	CASRAYTLNGYTF	TGTGCCAGCAGAGCCTACACACTAAATGGCTACACCTTC
TRBV4-1	TRBJ2-1	NA	NA	CASYSPKQREQFF	TGCGCCAGCTACTCCCCCAAGCAGCGAGAGCAGTTCTTC
TRBV6-5	TRBJ2-7	TRBD1	NA	CASSVPGQGYEQYF	TGTGCCAGCAGTGTCCCGGGACAGGGCTACGAGCAGTACTTC